The clone carrying this TCR beta chain was detected many times. These data originate in a study of low-dose radiotherapy and immunotherapy resistance in tumors. Overall study context: Cohort 1 got 0.5 Gy per fraction every 2 weeks, 6.5 Gy in total.

TCR amplification used about 20 PCR cycles, a constant-region primer and a V-primer adapter. It was by in vitro transcription that isolated mRNA was amplified. MiXCR, run by TCRdb on the reads, gives a single entry per CDR3 protein. This table has about 50,000 distinct CDR3 sequences, over 9.5% appearing once. V lost 0 bases, J lost 8 bases, and 7 bases lay in between. This CDR3 is built from 11 residues. Germline CDR1 reads GTSNPN; CDR2 reads SVGIG (reference sequence). The time point: before trial treatment. Qualifying patients carried advanced solid tumors devoid of tumor-infiltrating lymphocytes. This sequence was found in a female donor with ovarian cancer. J is TRBJ2-5 and V is TRBV30, with unresolved D. Sequencing was performed on PBMCs, taken before treatment. The CDR3 is CAWSVLGTQYF. CDR3 nucleotides: TGTGCCTGGAGTGTCCTTGGAACCCAGTACTTC. The variable domain in full, completed from reference TRBV30 and TRBJ2-5, reads SQTIHQWPATLVQPVGSPLSLECTVEGTSNPNLYWYRQAAGRGLQLLFYSVGIGQISSEVPQNLSASRPQDRQFILSSKKLLLSDSGFYLCAWSVLGTQYFGPGTRLLVL.